This T cell receptor beta chain appears in the sequencing data of a study of CD8+ T cells in alopecia areata. Study context: Female C3H/HeJ mice aged roughly 7-10 weeks received skin from spontaneously alopecic C3H/HeJ graft donors aged about 6-12 months. Study-level findings and limits: Scalp sample data also include resident alphabeta T cells from normal skin.

In its sample, this clone was seen a few times. Its antigen is as yet unknown. These gene names are mouse names. The read stops 4 residues short of the end of the CDR3; the missing end is completed from the germline J gene. The authors sorted pooled cutaneous lymph node cells using CD4, CD8alpha, NKG2D, NKG2ACE and other markers. It was cDNA, reverse transcribed from extracted RNA, that served as the sequencing template. TCRdb's table, derived via immunoSEQ multiplex PCR, lists solely in-frame clones and lacks some. The repertoire consists of about 270,000 clones, none detected only once. After removal of 2 bases from V and 2 bases from J, the junction contained 2 bases not matched to a gene. CDR3 length equals 15 residues. From germline, CDR1 is LGHNA and CDR2 YSYQKL.

This chain uses TRBV2 with TRBJ2-3; TRBD2 matches 9 bases. This TCR was recovered from a C3H/HeJ mouse with alopecia areata. The strain's MHC haplotype is H2-k. Sequencing was done on a sample of CD4+ T cells sorted from a lymph node. The CDR3 region is CASSQTGGFAETLYF. The part of the CDR3 DNA that was read is TGTGCCAGCAGCCAAACTGGGGGGTTTGCAGAA.